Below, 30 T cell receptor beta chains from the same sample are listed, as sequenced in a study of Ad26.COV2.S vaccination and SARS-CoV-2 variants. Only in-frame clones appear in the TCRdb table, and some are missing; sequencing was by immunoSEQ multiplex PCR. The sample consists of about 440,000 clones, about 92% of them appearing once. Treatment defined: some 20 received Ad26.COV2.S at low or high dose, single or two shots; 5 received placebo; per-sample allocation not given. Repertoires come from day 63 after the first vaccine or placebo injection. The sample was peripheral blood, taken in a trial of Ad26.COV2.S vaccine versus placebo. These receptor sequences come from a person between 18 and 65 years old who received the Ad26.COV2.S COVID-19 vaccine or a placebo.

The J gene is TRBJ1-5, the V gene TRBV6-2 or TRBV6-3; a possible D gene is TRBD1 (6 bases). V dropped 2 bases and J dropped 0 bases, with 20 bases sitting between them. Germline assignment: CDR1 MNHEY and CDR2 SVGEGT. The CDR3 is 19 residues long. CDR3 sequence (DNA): TGTGCCAGCAGTTACGATCGGACCCTTGGGGGCTATAGCAATCAGCCCCAGCATTTT. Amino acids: CASSYDRTLGGYSNQPQHF.

CDR3 coding DNA: TGTGCCAGCAGCCAATACGGACAGGGGCTCAGGGGGGAGCAGTACTTC. Its translation: CASSQYGQGLRGEQYF. The V gene is TRBV7-9, the J gene TRBJ2-7, with TRBD1 matching 9 bases. Germline loops: CDR1 SEHNR, CDR2 FQNEAQ (reference sequence). The CDR3 contains 16 residues. V shed 5 bases and J 7 bases; nucleotides not matched to a gene: 15.

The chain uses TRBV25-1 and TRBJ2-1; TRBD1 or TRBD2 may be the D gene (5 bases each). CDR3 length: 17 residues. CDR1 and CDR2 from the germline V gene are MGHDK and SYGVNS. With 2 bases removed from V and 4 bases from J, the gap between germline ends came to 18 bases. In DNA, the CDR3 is TGTGCCAGCAGTGAAGGGACCGCCGTATTGAGATACAATGAGCAGTTCTTC. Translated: CASSEGTAVLRYNEQFF.

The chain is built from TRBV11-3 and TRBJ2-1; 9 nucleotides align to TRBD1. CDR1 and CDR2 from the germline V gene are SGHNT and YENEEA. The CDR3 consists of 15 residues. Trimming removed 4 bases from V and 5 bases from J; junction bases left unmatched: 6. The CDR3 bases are TGTGCCAGCAGCTCCGGGACAGGGACCCACAATGAGCAGTTCTTC. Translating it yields CASSSGTGTHNEQFF.

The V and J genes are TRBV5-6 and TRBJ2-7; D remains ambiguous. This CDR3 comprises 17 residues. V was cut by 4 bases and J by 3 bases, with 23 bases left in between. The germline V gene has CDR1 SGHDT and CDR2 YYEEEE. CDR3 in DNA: TGTGCCAGCAGCCAGATTGAATATAACAGCCCGGGCTACGAGCAGTACTTC. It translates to CASSQIEYNSPGYEQYF.

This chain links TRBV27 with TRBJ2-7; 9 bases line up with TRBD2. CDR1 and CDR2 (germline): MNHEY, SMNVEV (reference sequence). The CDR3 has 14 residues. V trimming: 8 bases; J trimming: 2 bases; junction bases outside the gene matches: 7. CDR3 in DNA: TGTGCCAGCTCCCCCGCGGGAGGGCCCTACGAGCAGTACTTC. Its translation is CASSPAGGPYEQYF.

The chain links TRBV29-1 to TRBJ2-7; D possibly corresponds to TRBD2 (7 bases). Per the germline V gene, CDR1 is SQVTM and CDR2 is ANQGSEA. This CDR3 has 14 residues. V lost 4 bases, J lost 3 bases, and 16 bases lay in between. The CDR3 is CSVGVGRGDYEQYF. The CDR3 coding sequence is TGCAGCGTTGGCGTTGGGAGGGGGGACTACGAGCAGTACTTC.

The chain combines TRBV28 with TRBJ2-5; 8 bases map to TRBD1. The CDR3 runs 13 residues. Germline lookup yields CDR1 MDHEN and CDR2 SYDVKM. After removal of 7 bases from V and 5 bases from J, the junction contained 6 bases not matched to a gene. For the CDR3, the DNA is TGTGCCAGCAAACGACAGGGGTCGGAGACCCAGTACTTC. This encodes CASKRQGSETQYF.

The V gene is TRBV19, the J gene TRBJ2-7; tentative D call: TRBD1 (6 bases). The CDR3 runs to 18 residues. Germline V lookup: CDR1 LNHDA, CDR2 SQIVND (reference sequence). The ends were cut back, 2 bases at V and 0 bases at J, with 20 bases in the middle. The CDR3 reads CASSIFPRGTSASYEQYF. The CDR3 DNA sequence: TGTGCCAGTAGTATATTCCCCAGAGGGACATCCGCCTCCTACGAGCAGTACTTC. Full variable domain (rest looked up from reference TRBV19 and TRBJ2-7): DGGITQSPKYLFRKEGQNVTLSCEQNLNHDAMYWYRQDPGQGLRLIYYSQIVNDFQKGDIAEGYSVSREKKESFPLTVTSAQKNPTAFYLCASSIFPRGTSASYEQYFGPGTRLTVT.

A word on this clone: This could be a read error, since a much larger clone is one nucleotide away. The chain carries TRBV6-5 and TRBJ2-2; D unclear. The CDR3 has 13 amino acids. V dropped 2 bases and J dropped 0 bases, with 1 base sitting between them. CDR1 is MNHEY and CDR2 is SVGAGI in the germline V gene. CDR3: CASSYPNTGELFF. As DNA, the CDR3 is TGTGCCAGCAGTTACCCGAACACCGGGGAGCTGTTTTTT.

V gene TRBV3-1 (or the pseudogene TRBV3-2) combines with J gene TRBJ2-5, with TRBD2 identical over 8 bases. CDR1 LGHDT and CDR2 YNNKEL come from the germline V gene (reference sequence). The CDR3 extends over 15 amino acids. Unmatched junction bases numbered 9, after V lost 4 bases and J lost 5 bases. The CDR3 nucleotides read TGTGCCAGCAGCCTCCCGGGACTAGGGGGGGAGACCCAGTACTTC. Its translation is CASSLPGLGGETQYF.

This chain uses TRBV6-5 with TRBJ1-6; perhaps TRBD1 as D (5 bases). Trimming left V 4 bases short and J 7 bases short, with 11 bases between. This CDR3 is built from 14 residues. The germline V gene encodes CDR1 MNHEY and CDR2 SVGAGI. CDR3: CASSFGQENSPLHF. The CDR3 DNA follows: TGTGCCAGCAGTTTCGGACAAGAAAATTCACCCCTCCACTTT.

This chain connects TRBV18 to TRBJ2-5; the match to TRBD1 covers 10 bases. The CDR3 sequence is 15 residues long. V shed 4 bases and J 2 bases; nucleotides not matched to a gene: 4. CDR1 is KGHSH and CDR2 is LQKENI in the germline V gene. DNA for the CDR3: TGTGCCAGCTCACTCGGGACAGGGGCACAAGAGACCCAGTACTTC. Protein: CASSLGTGAQETQYF.

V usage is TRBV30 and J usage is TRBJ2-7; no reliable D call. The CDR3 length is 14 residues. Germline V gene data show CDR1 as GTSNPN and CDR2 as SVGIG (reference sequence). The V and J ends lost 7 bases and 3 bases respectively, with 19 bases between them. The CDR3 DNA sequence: TGTGCCTCCCGATCGGCCACCCGAAACTACGAGCAGTACTTC. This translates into CASRSATRNYEQYF.

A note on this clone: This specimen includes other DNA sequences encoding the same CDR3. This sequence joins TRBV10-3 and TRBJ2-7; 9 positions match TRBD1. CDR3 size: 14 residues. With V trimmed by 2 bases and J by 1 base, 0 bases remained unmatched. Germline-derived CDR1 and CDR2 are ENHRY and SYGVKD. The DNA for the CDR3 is TGTGCCATCAGTGAGGGGACAGGGTCCTACGAGCAGTACTTC. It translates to CAISEGTGSYEQYF.

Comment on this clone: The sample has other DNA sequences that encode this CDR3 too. The CDR3 nucleotides read TGTGCCAGCAGTTTTGGACAGGGCTCCTACGAGCAGTACTTC. Its translation: CASSFGQGSYEQYF. This sequence joins TRBV27 and TRBJ2-7; 8 bases line up with TRBD1. The V and J ends lost 3 bases and 0 bases, in that order; junction bases with no gene match: 1. This CDR3 spans 14 amino acids. The V gene's germline CDR1 is MNHEY and CDR2 SMNVEV (reference sequence).

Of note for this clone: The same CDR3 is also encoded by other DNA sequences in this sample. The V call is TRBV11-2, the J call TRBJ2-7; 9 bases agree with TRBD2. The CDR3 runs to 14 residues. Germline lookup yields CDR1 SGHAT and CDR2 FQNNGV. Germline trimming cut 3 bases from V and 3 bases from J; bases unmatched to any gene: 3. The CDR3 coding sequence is TGTGCCAGCAGCTTGGGACTAGCCGGCTACGAGCAGTACTTC. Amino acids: CASSLGLAGYEQYF.

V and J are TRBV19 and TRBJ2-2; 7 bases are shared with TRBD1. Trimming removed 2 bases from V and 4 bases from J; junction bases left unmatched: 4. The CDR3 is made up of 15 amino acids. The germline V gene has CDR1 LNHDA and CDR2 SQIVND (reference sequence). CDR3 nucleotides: TGTGCCAGTAGTATATTGGGGACAGCCACCGGGGAGCTGTTTTTT. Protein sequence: CASSILGTATGELFF.

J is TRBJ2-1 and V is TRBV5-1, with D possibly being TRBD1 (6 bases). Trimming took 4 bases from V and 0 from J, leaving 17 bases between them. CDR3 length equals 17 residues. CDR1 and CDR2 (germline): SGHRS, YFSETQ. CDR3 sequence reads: CASSDDRYPSSYNEQFF. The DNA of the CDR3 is TGCGCCAGCAGCGACGACAGGTACCCGTCCTCCTACAATGAGCAGTTCTTC.

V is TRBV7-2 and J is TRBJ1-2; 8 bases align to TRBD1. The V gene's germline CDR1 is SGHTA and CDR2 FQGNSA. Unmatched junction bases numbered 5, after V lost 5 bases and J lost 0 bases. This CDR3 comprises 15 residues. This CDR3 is CASSEGQGANYGYTF. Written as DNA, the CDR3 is TGTGCCAGCAGCGAAGGACAGGGAGCTAACTATGGCTACACCTTC.

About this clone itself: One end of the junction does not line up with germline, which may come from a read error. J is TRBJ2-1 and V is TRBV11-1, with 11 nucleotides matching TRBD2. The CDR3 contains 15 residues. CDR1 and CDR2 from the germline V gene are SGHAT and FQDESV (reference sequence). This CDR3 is CASRLALAGDNEQFF. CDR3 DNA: TGTGCCAGCAGGTTAGCACTAGCGGGAGACAATGAGCAGTTCTTC.

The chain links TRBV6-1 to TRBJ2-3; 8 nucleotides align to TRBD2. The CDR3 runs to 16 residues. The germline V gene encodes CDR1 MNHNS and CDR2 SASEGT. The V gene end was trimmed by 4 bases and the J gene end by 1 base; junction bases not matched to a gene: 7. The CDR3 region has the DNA TGTGCCAGCAGTGCCGGAACTAGCGGCGGCACAGATACGCAGTATTTT. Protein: CASSAGTSGGTDTQYF.

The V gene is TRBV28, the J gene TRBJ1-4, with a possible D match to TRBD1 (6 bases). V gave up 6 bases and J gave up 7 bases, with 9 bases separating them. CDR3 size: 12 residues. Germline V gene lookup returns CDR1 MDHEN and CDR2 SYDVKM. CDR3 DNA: TGTGCCAGCAGAACAGGGAGTGAAAAACTGTTTTTT. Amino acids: CASRTGSEKLFF.

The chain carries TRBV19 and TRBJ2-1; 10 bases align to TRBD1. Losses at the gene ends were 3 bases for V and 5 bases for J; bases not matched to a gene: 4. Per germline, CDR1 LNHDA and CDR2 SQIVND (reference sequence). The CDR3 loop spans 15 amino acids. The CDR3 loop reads CASSIRQGANNEQFF. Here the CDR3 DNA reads TGTGCCAGTAGTATTCGACAGGGGGCTAACAATGAGCAGTTCTTC.

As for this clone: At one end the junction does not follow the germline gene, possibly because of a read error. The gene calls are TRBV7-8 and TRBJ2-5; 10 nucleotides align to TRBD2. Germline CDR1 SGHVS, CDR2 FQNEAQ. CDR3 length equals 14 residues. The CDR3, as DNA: TGTGCCAGCAGCCTAGCGGGGGAGCGGGAGACCCAGTACTTC. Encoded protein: CASSLAGERETQYF.

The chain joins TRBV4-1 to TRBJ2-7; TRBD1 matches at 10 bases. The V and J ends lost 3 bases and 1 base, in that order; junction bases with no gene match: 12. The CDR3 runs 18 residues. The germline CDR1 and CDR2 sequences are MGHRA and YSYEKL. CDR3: CASSQSFGQGEISYEQYF. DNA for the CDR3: TGCGCCAGCAGCCAGAGTTTTGGACAGGGGGAAATATCCTACGAGCAGTACTTC.

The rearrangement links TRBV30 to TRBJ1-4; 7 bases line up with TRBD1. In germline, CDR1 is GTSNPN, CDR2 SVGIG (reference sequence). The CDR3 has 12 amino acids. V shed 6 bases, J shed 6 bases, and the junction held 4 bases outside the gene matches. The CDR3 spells CACDRDDEKLFF. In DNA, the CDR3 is TGTGCCTGCGACAGGGACGATGAAAAACTGTTTTTT. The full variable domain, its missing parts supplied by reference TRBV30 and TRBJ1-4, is SQTIHQWPATLVQPVGSPLSLECTVEGTSNPNLYWYRQAAGRGLQLLFYSVGIGQISSEVPQNLSASRPQDRQFILSSKKLLLSDSGFYLCACDRDDEKLFFGSGTQLSVL.

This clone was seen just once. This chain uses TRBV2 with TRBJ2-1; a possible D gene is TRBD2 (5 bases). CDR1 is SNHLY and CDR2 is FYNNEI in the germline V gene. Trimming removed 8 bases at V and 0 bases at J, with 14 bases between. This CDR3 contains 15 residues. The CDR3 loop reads CASRKAESSYNEQFF. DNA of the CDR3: TGTGCCAGCCGAAAAGCGGAAAGCTCCTACAATGAGCAGTTCTTC.

CDR3 loop: CASSLGQTGGGEKLFF. CDR3 DNA sequence: TGTGCCAGCAGCTTAGGACAGACAGGGGGCGGTGAAAAACTGTTTTTT. This chain uses TRBV11-2 with TRBJ1-4, with 10 bases identical to TRBD1. Per germline, CDR1 SGHAT and CDR2 FQNNGV. The CDR3 totals 16 residues. V was clipped by 1 base and J by 7 bases; unmatched bases: 6.

This CDR3 reads CASSELGEEQYF. The DNA for the CDR3 is TGTGCCAGCAGCGAATTAGGTGAGGAGCAGTACTTC. The V gene is TRBV7-9, the J gene TRBJ2-7, with D uncertain. Germline V CDR1 and CDR2: SEHNR, FQNEAQ (reference sequence). V lost 5 bases to trimming and J lost 7 bases, with 12 bases between them. The CDR3 is 12 residues long. The variable domain in full, with the rest retrieved from reference TRBV7-9 and TRBJ2-7, is DTGVSQNPRHKITKRGQNVTFRCDPISEHNRLYWYRQTLGQGPEFLTYFQNEAQLEKSRLLSDRFSAERPKGSFSTLEIQRTEQGDSAMYLCASSELGEEQYFGPGTRLTVT.